This T cell receptor (beta chain) is from a study of shared clonotypes between healthy human individuals. Study context: Every donor yielded three CD4 naive, three CD4 memory, two CD8 naive and one CD8 memory plate. Study observations and caveats: Only blood underwent sampling, and tissue repertoires likely differ.

Note on this clone: Its antigen is not identified.

Deep-level running was used for the assay. Profiled with immunoSEQ multiplex PCR; TCRdb holds only in-frame clones, not every one. The sample has about 2.4 million clones, 85% to 95% seen once. Healthy and HIV-negative, the adult donors had no recent acute infections or vaccinations. The V gene lost 10 bases and the J gene lost 4 bases, with 8 bases spanning the gap. The CDR3 has 11 residues. From germline, CDR1 is LNHDA and CDR2 SQIVND (reference sequence). The chain is built from TRBV19 and TRBJ1-5; D is undetermined. The receptor was derived from a young man in good health. Input material: naive CD4+ T cells sorted from blood. Indicated subset: CD45RA+ positively selected. CDR3 region: CATGDNQPQHF. The CDR3 nucleotides read TGTGCCACGGGCGATAATCAGCCCCAGCATTTT.